These 26 T cell receptor beta chains came from one sample sequenced in a study of identical twins. TCRdb re-analysed the 5' RACE reads in MiXCR, keeping a single row per CDR3 protein. This sample has approximately 260,000 distinct CDR3 sequences, with approximately 8.3% found just once. These data were likewise used in another study, on yellow fever vaccine responses in identical twins.

Sequencing input: CD8+ T cells sorted from blood. Source of these receptors: a woman aged 18 to 35 in good health.

At least ten counts were recorded for this clonotype. The gene calls are TRBV24-1 and TRBJ2-1; D is perhaps TRBD1 or TRBD2 (5 bases each). Germline V gene sequence: CDR1 KGHDR, CDR2 SFDVKD. The V end lost 10 bases, the J end lost 0 bases, and 12 bases lay between the germline ends. This CDR3 spans 14 amino acids. The DNA for the CDR3 is TGTGCCACGGGGACCCCCAGCTCCTACAATGAGCAGTTCTTC. It specifies CATGTPSSYNEQFF.

This clonotype was counted ten times or more. This chain links TRBV4-3 with TRBJ2-1; 11 bases are a match to TRBD2. Trimming removed 1 base from V and 3 bases from J; junction bases left unmatched: 2. Germline CDR1 reads LGHNA; CDR2 reads YSLEER. The CDR3 extends over 16 amino acids. The CDR3 sequence: CASSQGGTSGYNEQFF. The CDR3 bases are TGCGCCAGCAGCCAAGGGGGGACTAGCGGCTACAATGAGCAGTTCTTC.

This clonotype was recorded many times. The gene calls are TRBV12-3 or TRBV12-4 and TRBJ2-7; 7 nucleotides align to TRBD2. CDR3 length equals 17 residues. V dropped 5 bases and J dropped 5; count of bases not matched to a gene: 18. CDR3 DNA sequence: TGTGCCAGCAGTCCGACCCTGGGGAGGGAAGGTTCCCACGAGCAGTACTTC. Translating it yields CASSPTLGREGSHEQYF.

This clonotype was counted at least ten times. The chain carries TRBV29-1 and TRBJ2-1, with TRBD2 matching over 11 bases. V shed 3 bases, J shed 7 bases, and the junction held 2 bases outside the gene matches. CDR1 SQVTM and CDR2 ANQGSEA come from the germline V gene. This CDR3 has 13 residues. In nucleotides, the CDR3 is TGCAGCGTTGATAGCGGGAGGGGGAATGAGCAGTTCTTC. This codes for CSVDSGRGNEQFF.

This clonotype was seen only a few times. The V gene is TRBV7-9, the J gene TRBJ2-7, with a tentative D call TRBD1 (6 bases). This CDR3 is built from 13 residues. Germline V gene sequence: CDR1 SEHNR, CDR2 FQNEAQ (reference sequence). The ends were cut back, 5 bases at V and 6 bases at J, with 14 bases in the middle. The CDR3 sequence: CASSPQGFLEQYF. CDR3 bases: TGTGCCAGCAGCCCACAGGGTTTCCTCGAGCAGTACTTC.

In its sample, this clonotype was seen a few times. The CDR3 nucleotides read TGTGCCAGCAGCTTGGGGGGGACAGACCTAAACTATGGCTACACCTTC. Protein product: CASSLGGTDLNYGYTF. The chain employs TRBV7-9 and TRBJ1-2; 7 bases match TRBD1. V shed 3 bases, J shed 2 bases, and the junction held 9 bases outside the gene matches. The germline V gene encodes CDR1 SEHNR and CDR2 FQNEAQ (reference sequence). The CDR3 runs to 16 residues.

Ten or more counts support this clonotype. The V call is TRBV20-1, the J call TRBJ2-7; a weak D match, TRBD1 (6 bases). The CDR3 sequence is 14 residues long. The V gene lost 1 base and the J gene lost 3 bases, with 13 bases spanning the gap. Germline V lookup: CDR1 DFQATT, CDR2 SNEGSKA (reference sequence). The CDR3 coding sequence is TGCAGTGCTAGAGGGGGGACATCCGTCTACGAGCAGTACTTC. Its translation is CSARGGTSVYEQYF.

This clonotype was recorded many times. This chain links TRBV20-1 with TRBJ2-1; a possible D gene is TRBD2 (6 bases). Per the germline V gene, CDR1 is DFQATT and CDR2 is SNEGSKA (reference sequence). This CDR3 region has 13 residues. V lost 5 bases and J 8 bases, leaving 16 bases between the germline ends. The CDR3 sequence: CSARDSWPDEQFF. The CDR3 DNA follows: TGCAGTGCTCGGGACTCCTGGCCTGATGAGCAGTTCTTC.

In its sample, this clonotype was seen many times. V usage is TRBV11-2 and J usage is TRBJ2-2, with D possibly TRBD2 on 5 matching bases. The ends were cut back, 0 bases at V and 0 bases at J, with 14 bases in the middle. The CDR3 has 18 residues. Per the germline V gene, CDR1 is SGHAT and CDR2 is FQNNGV. The CDR3 nucleotides read TGTGCCAGCAGCTTAGATCTAGCCGCAGCTTCGAACACCGGGGAGCTGTTTTTT. Translation gives CASSLDLAAASNTGELFF.

Ten or more counts support this clonotype. The chain links TRBV12-3 or TRBV12-4 to TRBJ2-3, with TRBD1 matching 8 bases. J lost 2 bases, V lost 6 bases, and 7 bases had no gene match. The CDR3 length is 15 residues. CDR3 sequence (DNA): TGTGCCAGCAGGCCGGGGACAGGTATCACAGATACGCAGTATTTT. Translating it yields CASRPGTGITDTQYF.

This clonotype was seen a handful of times. The V and J genes are TRBV20-1 and TRBJ2-1; 12 bases align to TRBD2. V shed 0 bases, J shed 1 base, and the junction held 1 base outside the gene matches. The CDR3 loop spans 16 amino acids. Germline CDR1 DFQATT, CDR2 SNEGSKA (reference sequence). DNA of the CDR3: TGCAGTGCTAGAGAACTAGCGGGAGGATCCTACAATGAGCAGTTCTTC. Protein sequence: CSARELAGGSYNEQFF.

The table lists this clonotype with a few counts. The chain is built from TRBV20-1 and TRBJ2-7; possibly TRBD2 for D (5 bases). V gave up 2 bases and J gave up 2 bases, with 19 bases separating them. This CDR3 has 16 residues. Germline lookup yields CDR1 DFQATT and CDR2 SNEGSKA (reference sequence). The CDR3 is CSARPNAGLTTYEQYF. The CDR3 bases are TGCAGTGCTAGACCTAATGCAGGACTGACGACCTACGAGCAGTACTTC.

The rearrangement uses TRBV20-1 and TRBJ2-7; tentative D call: TRBD1 (5 bases). V lost 2 bases and J 0 bases, leaving 17 bases between the germline ends. The CDR3 is made up of 16 amino acids. The germline gives CDR1 DFQATT, CDR2 SNEGSKA (reference sequence). CDR3 sequence (DNA): TGCAGTGCTAGATCCCCACAGGTTACCAGCTCCTACGAGCAGTACTTC. Protein: CSARSPQVTSSYEQYF.

A few counts support this clonotype. This chain links TRBV3-1 with TRBJ2-2; 10 positions match TRBD2. Germline V gives CDR1 LGHDT, CDR2 YNNKEL (reference sequence). V gave up 5 bases and J gave up 2 bases; unmatched junction bases: 5. The CDR3 sequence is 16 residues long. CDR3 DNA sequence: TGTGCCAGCAGCTTTGGACTAGCGGCAAACACCGGGGAGCTGTTTTTT. This sequence encodes CASSFGLAANTGELFF.

V is TRBV25-1 and J is TRBJ2-7; 10 bases agree with TRBD1. Germline V gene lookup returns CDR1 MGHDK and CDR2 SYGVNS. The CDR3 covers 12 residues. Losses at the gene ends were 8 bases for V and 4 bases for J; bases not matched to a gene: 2. In DNA, the CDR3 is TGTGCCAGCCGACAGGGGGCTTACGAGCAGTACTTC. This translates into CASRQGAYEQYF.

The V call is TRBV4-2, the J call TRBJ2-1; D not resolved. The CDR3 contains 11 residues. CDR1 LGHNA and CDR2 YNFKEQ come from the germline V gene. The V gene lost 1 base and the J gene lost 9 bases, with 4 bases spanning the gap. The CDR3 DNA is TGTGCCAGCAGCCAAGGTACTGAGCAGTTCTTC. It codes for CASSQGTEQFF.

V is TRBV10-2 and J is TRBJ2-1, with 7 bases that match TRBD2. The CDR3 sequence is 14 residues long. The germline V gene has CDR1 WSHSY and CDR2 SAAADI. With 3 bases clipped from V and 8 bases from J, the junction kept 7 bases outside the gene matches. The CDR3 DNA is TGCGCCAGCAGTGATCGCGGGAGTTGGCATGAGCAGTTCTTC. Protein sequence: CASSDRGSWHEQFF.

The sample holds a few counts of this clonotype. V and J are TRBV7-8 and TRBJ2-7; D tentatively fits TRBD1 or TRBD2 (5 bases each). CDR3 length equals 15 residues. The V and J ends lost 5 bases and 0 bases respectively, with 14 bases between them. Germline loops: CDR1 SGHVS, CDR2 FQNEAQ. The CDR3 DNA is TGTGCCAGCAGCCAAGGGACCGCGAGCTCCTACGAGCAGTACTTC. This sequence encodes CASSQGTASSYEQYF.

Regarding this clonotype: A much bigger clone sits one base away, suggesting this may be a read error. This chain uses TRBV5-1 with TRBJ1-1, with D uncertain. The CDR3 loop spans 15 amino acids. Germline CDR1 SGHRS, CDR2 YFSETQ. The CDR3 loop is CASSLFGIGNAEAFF. The DNA for the CDR3 is TGCGCCAGCAGCTTGTTCGGGATTGGGAACGCTGAAGCTTTCTTT. Variable domain in full (rest from reference TRBV5-1 and TRBJ1-1): KAGVTQTPRYLIKTRGQQVTLSCSPISGHRSVSWYQQTPGQGLQFLFEYFSETQRNKGNFPGRFSGRQFSNSRSEMNVSTLELGDSALYLCASSLFGIGNAEAFFGQGTRLTVV.

This clonotype was seen repeatedly, ten times or more. The chain carries TRBV7-9 and TRBJ2-1; D is unclear. This CDR3 comprises 14 residues. Trimming took off 7 bases at V and 3 bases at J, with 13 bases between the two ends. In germline, CDR1 is SEHNR, CDR2 FQNEAQ (reference sequence). The CDR3 loop reads CASKLGFDYNEQFF. In nucleotides, the CDR3 is TGTGCCAGCAAGTTAGGTTTCGACTACAATGAGCAGTTCTTC. Full variable domain (missing parts from reference TRBV7-9 and TRBJ2-1): DTGVSQNPRHKITKRGQNVTFRCDPISEHNRLYWYRQTLGQGPEFLTYFQNEAQLEKSRLLSDRFSAERPKGSFSTLEIQRTEQGDSAMYLCASKLGFDYNEQFFGPGTRLTVL.

The chain links TRBV29-1 to TRBJ2-3; the match to TRBD2 covers 8 bases. Germline CDR1 and CDR2: SQVTM and ANQGSEA. Trimming removed 4 bases from V and 0 bases from J; junction bases left unmatched: 3. The CDR3 has 14 amino acids. The CDR3 sequence: CSVAGGESTDTQYF. Here the CDR3 DNA reads TGCAGCGTTGCGGGGGGGGAGAGCACAGATACGCAGTATTTT.

This clonotype was counted ten times or more. The gene calls are TRBV20-1 and TRBJ1-2; maybe TRBD1 (5 bases). The V and J ends lost 0 bases and 2 bases respectively, with 10 bases between them. Germline-derived CDR1 and CDR2 are DFQATT and SNEGSKA (reference sequence). This CDR3 is 14 amino acids long. The CDR3 DNA reads TGCAGTGCTAGAGAGGGGGATCTCAACTATGGCTACACCTTC. Its translation: CSAREGDLNYGYTF.

The chain carries TRBV25-1 and TRBJ2-3; the D gene is possibly TRBD2 (6 bases). The CDR3 totals 18 residues. In germline, CDR1 is MGHDK, CDR2 SYGVNS. The ends were cut back, 2 bases at V and 2 bases at J, with 20 bases in the middle. CDR3 loop: CASSEGAVKGGYTDTQYF. The CDR3 DNA is TGTGCCAGCAGTGAAGGGGCCGTTAAGGGAGGATACACAGATACGCAGTATTTT. The full variable domain, completed using reference TRBV25-1 and TRBJ2-3, is EADIYQTPRYLVIGTGKKITLECSQTMGHDKMYWYQQDPGMELHLIHYSYGVNSTEKGDLSSESTVSRIRTEHFPLTLESARPSHTSQYLCASSEGAVKGGYTDTQYFGPGTRLTVL.

This rearrangement joins TRBV5-1 to TRBJ2-2; unclear D gene. Germline lookup yields CDR1 SGHRS and CDR2 YFSETQ. Trimming took off 2 bases at V and 5 bases at J, with 4 bases between the two ends. This CDR3 has 12 amino acids. CDR3 nucleotides: TGCGCCAGCAGCTTTAAGACCGGGGAGCTGTTTTTT. Encoded protein: CASSFKTGELFF.

This clonotype has at least ten counts. The genes are TRBV5-1 and TRBJ2-7; 9 bases fit TRBD2. Germline V gene lookup returns CDR1 SGHRS and CDR2 YFSETQ. The CDR3 is 16 amino acids. V was clipped by 0 bases and J by 3 bases; unmatched bases: 7. The CDR3 region is CASSLDGTSRVYEQYF. The CDR3 DNA is TGCGCCAGCAGCTTGGACGGGACTAGCAGAGTCTACGAGCAGTACTTC.

This clonotype was observed at least ten times. V is TRBV4-1 and J is TRBJ2-7; 11 nucleotides match TRBD1. The CDR3 has 14 residues. Trimming cost V 6 bases and J 6 bases; bases outside gene matches: 7. CDR1 and CDR2 (germline): MGHRA, YSYEKL. The CDR3: CASRLGQGAGEQYF. The CDR3 DNA follows: TGCGCCAGCAGATTAGGACAGGGGGCTGGCGAGCAGTACTTC.